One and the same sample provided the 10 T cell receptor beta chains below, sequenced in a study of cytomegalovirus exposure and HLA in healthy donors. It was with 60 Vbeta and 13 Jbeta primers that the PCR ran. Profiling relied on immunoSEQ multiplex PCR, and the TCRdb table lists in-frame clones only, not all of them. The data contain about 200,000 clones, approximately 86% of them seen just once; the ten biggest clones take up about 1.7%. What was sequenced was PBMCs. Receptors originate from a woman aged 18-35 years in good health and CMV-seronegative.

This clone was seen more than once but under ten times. In DNA, the CDR3 is TGTGCCAGCAGTTACTCCGAGACAGATACGCAGTATTTT. As protein: CASSYSETDTQYF. The chain links TRBV6-5 to TRBJ2-3; D not resolved. CDR1 is MNHEY, CDR2 SVGAGI, per germline. The CDR3 extends over 13 amino acids. V dropped 0 bases and J dropped 3 bases, with 4 bases sitting between them.

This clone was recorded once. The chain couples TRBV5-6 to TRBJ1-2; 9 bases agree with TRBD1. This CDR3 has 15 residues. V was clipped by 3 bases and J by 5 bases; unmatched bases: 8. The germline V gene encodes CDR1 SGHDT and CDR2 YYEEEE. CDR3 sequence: CASSSWDRVRYGYTF. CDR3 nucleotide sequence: TGTGCCAGCAGCTCGTGGGACAGGGTGAGGTATGGCTACACCTTC.

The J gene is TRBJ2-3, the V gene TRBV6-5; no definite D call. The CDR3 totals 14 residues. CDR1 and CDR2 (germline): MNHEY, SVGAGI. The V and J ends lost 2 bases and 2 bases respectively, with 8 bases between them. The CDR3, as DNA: TGTGCCAGCAGTTACGCGGAATCCACAGATACGCAGTATTTT. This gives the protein CASSYAESTDTQYF.

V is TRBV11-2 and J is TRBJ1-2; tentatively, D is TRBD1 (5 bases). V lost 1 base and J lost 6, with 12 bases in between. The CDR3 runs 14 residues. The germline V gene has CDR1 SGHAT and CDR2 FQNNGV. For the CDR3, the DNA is TGTGCCAGCAGCTTAGCTCAGGGTGGGGATGGCTACACCTTC. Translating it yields CASSLAQGGDGYTF.

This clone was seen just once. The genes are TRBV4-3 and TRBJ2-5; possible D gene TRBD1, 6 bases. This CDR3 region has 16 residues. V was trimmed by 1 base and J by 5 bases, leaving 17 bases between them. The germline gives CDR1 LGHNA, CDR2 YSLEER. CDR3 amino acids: CASSQVLKGVGETQYF. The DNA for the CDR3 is TGCGCCAGCAGCCAAGTACTAAAGGGGGTAGGGGAGACCCAGTACTTC.

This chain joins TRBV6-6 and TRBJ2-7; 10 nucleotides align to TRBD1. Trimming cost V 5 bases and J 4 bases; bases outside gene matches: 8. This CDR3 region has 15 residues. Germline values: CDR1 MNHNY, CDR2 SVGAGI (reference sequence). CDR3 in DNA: TGTGCCAGCAGTCGGGGACAGGGGACTGGTTACGAGCAGTACTTC. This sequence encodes CASSRGQGTGYEQYF.

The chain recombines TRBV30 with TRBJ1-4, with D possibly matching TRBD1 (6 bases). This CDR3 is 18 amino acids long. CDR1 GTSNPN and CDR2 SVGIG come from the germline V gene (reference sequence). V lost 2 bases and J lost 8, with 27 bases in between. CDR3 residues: CAWSLGLRGVKTGEKLFF. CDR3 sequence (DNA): TGTGCCTGGAGTCTCGGGCTTCGGGGGGTGAAAACAGGGGAAAAACTGTTTTTT. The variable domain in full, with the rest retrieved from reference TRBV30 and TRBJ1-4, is SQTIHQWPATLVQPVGSPLSLECTVEGTSNPNLYWYRQAAGRGLQLLFYSVGIGQISSEVPQNLSASRPQDRQFILSSKKLLLSDSGFYLCAWSLGLRGVKTGEKLFFGSGTQLSVL.

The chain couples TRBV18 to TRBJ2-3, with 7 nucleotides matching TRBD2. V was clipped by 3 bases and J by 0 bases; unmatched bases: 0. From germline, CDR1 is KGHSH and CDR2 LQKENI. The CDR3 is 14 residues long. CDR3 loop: CASSPSGSTDTQYF. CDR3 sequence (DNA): TGTGCCAGCTCACCTAGCGGGAGCACAGATACGCAGTATTTT.

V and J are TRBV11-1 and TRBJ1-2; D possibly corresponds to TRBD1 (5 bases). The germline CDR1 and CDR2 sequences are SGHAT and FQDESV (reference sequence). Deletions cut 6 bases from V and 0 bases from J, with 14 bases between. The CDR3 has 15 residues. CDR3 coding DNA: TGTGCCAGCAGTTCCGACAGCCGAGCTAACTATGGCTACACCTTC. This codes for CASSSDSRANYGYTF.

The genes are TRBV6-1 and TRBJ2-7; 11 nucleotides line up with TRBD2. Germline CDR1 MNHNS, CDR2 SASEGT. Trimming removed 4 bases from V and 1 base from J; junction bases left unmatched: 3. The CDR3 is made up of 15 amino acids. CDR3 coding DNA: TGTGCCAGCAGTGGGGGGACTAGCGGATCCTACGAGCAGTACTTC. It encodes CASSGGTSGSYEQYF.